This TCR beta chain was observed in a study of cytomegalovirus exposure and HLA in healthy donors. Overall study context: Genotyping showed roughly 81% of roughly 390 donors falling in the Caucasian-associated ancestry cluster.

Comment on this clone: Its antigen is not identified.

The study ran its PCR with 60 Vbeta and 13 Jbeta primers. Assay used: immunoSEQ multiplex PCR; TCRdb lists only in-frame clones, some missing. The sample yields some 140,000 clones, roughly 80% seen once. Whole-study findings and limits: A list of approximately 160 TCR beta chains associated with cytomegalovirus was given. Among CMV-associated TCR beta chains, most appeared HLA-restricted in a later analysis. Later analysis showed TCR association rates varying by HLA locus, highest for DRB1 and lowest for HLA-C.

The CDR3 has 17 residues. CDR1 is LNHDA, CDR2 SQIVND, per germline (reference sequence). The germline V and J ends were trimmed by 10 bases and 3 bases, with 24 bases remaining between them. V and J are TRBV19 and TRBJ1-4; D is possibly TRBD1 (6 bases). Sequenced input: PBMCs. This TCR was recovered from a woman aged 45-59 years in good health and CMV-seropositive. CDR3 in DNA: TGTGCCAATCGCCGCGGGGGGCAGGGAATGGCTAATGAAAAACTGTTTTTT. Encoded protein: CANRRGGQGMANEKLFF.